This TCR beta chain came from a study of spatial heterogeneity in lung cancer. The study, taken as a whole, reports: Counts of expanded alpha and beta TCRs within tumors tracked the tumor nonsynonymous mutation count.

Time point denoted: sample taken at primary tumor resection. The authors sequenced whole RNA from tumor, nontumor lung or frozen PBMC without sorting. TCRdb re-analysed the 5' RACE reads in MiXCR, keeping a single row per CDR3 protein. The sample carries 3,500 to 4,500 distinct CDR3 sequences, around 5.8% recorded once. This CDR3 contains 13 residues. CDR1 and CDR2 from the germline V gene are LNHDA and SQIVND (reference sequence). Between the trimmed V and J ends, which lost 4 bases and 5 bases, there was a span of 11 bases. By share of the sample, this clonotype is medium-sized. Its specificity is unknown.

The sequence derives from a male donor with early-stage non-small cell lung cancer. The specimen comprised lung tumor tissue, sampled at surgery. V gene TRBV19 combines with J gene TRBJ2-5; a weak D match, TRBD2 (5 bases). The CDR3 spells CASSSGGAETQYF. The CDR3 DNA sequence: TGTGCCAGTAGTAGTGGAGGCGCCGAGACCCAGTACTTC.